These T cell receptor beta chains were read from a single sample in a study of CD8+CD57+ T cells in acquired aplastic anemia. TCRdb processed the reads anew with MiXCR; each CDR3 protein has one entry. The sample comprises approximately 300,000 distinct CDR3 sequences, 56% of which are singletons, and roughly 1.2% rests with the top ten. What was sequenced was sorted CD4+, CD8+, or CD8+CD57+ T cells (not recorded which) from PBMCs. These receptors were collected from a human donor with aplastic anemia. CDR3s include the opening cysteine and the closing phenylalanine or tryptophan. A D gene is named only where the DNA matches it firmly. The size entry is marked missing in some rows and otherwise reads once, few, many or a size class.

D,size,V,J,DNA,CDR3
NA,NA,TRBV7-9,TRBJ2-1,TGTGCCAGCGGGGTAAACCTCGGGGAGCAGTTCTTC,CASGVNLGEQFF
TRBD2,NA,TRBV9,TRBJ2-7,TGTGCCAGCAGCTTCTTACGCGGGAGTGCCAACGAGCAGTACTTC,CASSFLRGSANEQYF
NA,many,TRBV19,TRBJ1-3,TGTGCCAGTACCAAATGGGAGGGCTCCATATATTTT,CASTKWEGSIYF
NA,many,TRBV5-6,TRBJ2-3,TGTGCCAGCAGCTTAAGACAGCTCCAGGCGGCAGATACGCAGTATTTT,CASSLRQLQAADTQYF
NA,NA,TRBV9,TRBJ1-6,TGTGCCAGCAGCGTAGCTGGGGATACTCATAATCAGGATAATTCACCCCTCCACTTT,CASSVAGDTHNQDNSPLHF
TRBD1,NA,TRBV20-1,TRBJ2-7,TGCAGTGCTAGGACAGGGATGGGGTACGAGCAGTACTTC,CSARTGMGYEQYF
TRBD2,NA,TRBV7-2,TRBJ2-1,TGTGCCAGCAGCTCCGTAGCGGGACTAAGTCCTCGGAATGAGCAGTTCTTC,CASSSVAGLSPRNEQFF
TRBD1,NA,TRBV5-1,TRBJ1-2,TGTGCCAGCAGCTTGTCGGGACGGACAGGGGAGGGTGGCTACACCTTC,CASSLSGRTGEGGYTF
NA,NA,TRBV9,TRBJ2-5,TGTGCCAGCAGCGTAGGTCTTGGGGACGGACGGAGGGAGACCCAGTACTTC,CASSVGLGDGRRETQYF
TRBD1,NA,TRBV10-3,TRBJ1-4,TGTGCCATCAGTGAGCTTGGGACAGCGAGTAATGAAAAACTGTTTTTT,CAISELGTASNEKLFF
NA,NA,TRBV7-9,TRBJ2-7,TGTGCCAGCAGCTTAGAGAGCTCCTACGTGCAGTACTTC,CASSLESSYVQYF
TRBD1,NA,TRBV9,TRBJ1-1,TGTGCCAGCAGTGCAACCGGACAGGCTGAAGCTTTCTTT,CASSATGQAEAFF
NA,NA,TRBV20-1,TRBJ1-6,TGCAGTGCTAGAGTCGAGGGAACTGCGGGTTCACCCCTCCACTTT,CSARVEGTAGSPLHF
NA,NA,TRBV25-1,TRBJ2-7,TGTGCCAGCAGTGATCGAAGGGACGGAGCCTACGAGCAGTACTTC,CASSDRRDGAYEQYF
NA,NA,TRBV5-5,TRBJ2-3,TGTGCCAGCAGCTTCGTCGCGGATACGCAGTATTTT,CASSFVADTQYF